This T cell receptor (beta chain) was profiled in a study of blood T cells in healthy people across ages. This clonotype was seen a handful of times. Together with a sample-barcoded 5' primer, a J-beta primer mix was included in a second PCR lasting about 7 to 11 cycles. TCRdb ran MiXCR on the 5' RACE reads and lists one entry per CDR3 protein. The table records over 950,000 distinct CDR3 sequences, 35% to 40% of them present only once. Trimming pared 5 bases from V and 12 bases from J, leaving 41 bases between. The germline V gene has CDR1 SGHTA and CDR2 FQGTGA. This CDR3 is 21 amino acids long. This chain joins TRBV7-3 and TRBJ2-1; perhaps TRBD2 as D (6 bases). The source of this sequence is a man between 18 and 35 years old in good health. Sequenced input: blood. CDR3 sequence: CASSLRTTGLASGSVSARQFF. The DNA for the CDR3 is TGTGCCAGCAGCCTACGCACAACGGGACTCGCAAGCGGTAGTGTTTCTGCTCGGCAGTTCTTC.